This T cell receptor beta chain derives from a study of shared clonotypes between healthy human individuals. Adult donors, all healthy and HIV-negative, had no recent acute infections or vaccinations. Over several immunoSEQ plates, each subset's genomic DNA was distributed in even portions. As processed by the authors: ImmunoSEQ sequences covered only the junction and lacked quality scores; filtering therefore differed. Some clones are missing from TCRdb's copy, which holds only in-frame ones; the method was immunoSEQ multiplex PCR. V, J and clone size are taken as reported in that table, and D and trimming were inferred from the DNA itself. The data hold roughly 2 million clones, with approximately 96% observed a single time. This receptor was obtained from a man younger than 35 in good health. Sequencing input: naive CD4+ T cells sorted from blood. Subset noted: CD45RA+ positively selected.

The CDR3 loop is CASSQTQGANTEAFF. DNA for the CDR3: TGTGCCAGCAGCCAGACCCAGGGGGCGAACACTGAAGCTTTCTTT. The chain carries TRBV6-6 and TRBJ1-1, with 8 bases that match TRBD1. The V gene end was trimmed by 6 bases and the J gene end by 1 base; junction bases not matched to a gene: 7. Germline V gives CDR1 MNHNY, CDR2 SVGAGI (reference sequence). CDR3 length: 15 residues.